One sample yielded the 26 T cell receptor beta chains listed below, sequenced in a study of identical twins. Via MiXCR, TCRdb re-called the 5' RACE reads, giving one row per CDR3 protein. Here the sample spans approximately 230,000 distinct CDR3 sequences, approximately 7.1% being singletons. The same data also contributed to another study, on T cells expressing NK-cell markers.

Sequenced sample: CD8+ T cells sorted from blood. The receptors were gathered from a young woman in good health.

The rearrangement links TRBV5-5 to TRBJ2-7; TRBD1 agrees at 11 bases. Germline-derived CDR1 and CDR2 are SGHKS and YYEKEE (reference sequence). The CDR3 loop spans 15 amino acids. The ends lost 3 bases at V and 5 bases at J; junction bases unmatched: 7. CDR3 amino acids: CASSYGQGAINEQYF. CDR3 DNA sequence: TGTGCCAGCAGCTACGGACAGGGGGCGATTAACGAGCAGTACTTC.

There are a few counts of this clonotype. V is TRBV6-5 and J is TRBJ1-3; D ambiguous. CDR3 length: 12 residues. In germline, CDR1 is MNHEY, CDR2 SVGAGI. V lost 5 bases and J lost 2, with 4 bases in between. CDR3 amino acids: CASSTTGNTIYF. Written as DNA, the CDR3 is TGTGCCAGCAGTACTACTGGAAACACCATATATTTT.

This sequence joins TRBV10-3 and TRBJ1-6; TRBD1 matches at 7 bases. CDR3 length: 13 amino acids. The V segment lost 10 bases and the J segment 7 bases; nucleotides outside the gene matches: 7. The germline gives CDR1 ENHRY, CDR2 SYGVKD. CDR3 in amino acids: CATGDRENSPLHF. Written as DNA, the CDR3 is TGTGCCACCGGAGACAGGGAGAATTCACCCCTCCACTTT.

Ten or more counts support this clonotype. The rearrangement joins TRBV20-1 to TRBJ2-1; D may be TRBD2 (5 bases). Germline CDR1 is DFQATT and CDR2 is SNEGSKA (reference sequence). The CDR3 has 15 amino acids. Trimming removed 3 bases at V and 7 bases at J, with 19 bases between. The CDR3 loop is CSASSLAIFGNEQFF. CDR3 in DNA: TGCAGTGCTAGCTCGTTAGCGATCTTTGGGAATGAGCAGTTCTTC.

The chain links TRBV30 to TRBJ2-7; D remains ambiguous. The CDR3 length is 12 residues. V was shortened by 2 bases and J by 5 bases, with 10 bases between the two germline ends. The germline CDR1 and CDR2 sequences are GTSNPN and SVGIG (reference sequence). The CDR3 nucleotides read TGTGCCTGGAGTCATAGGGTGGACGAGCAGTACTTC. Protein: CAWSHRVDEQYF.

The V and J genes are TRBV7-2 and TRBJ2-7; possibly TRBD1 or TRBD2 for D (5 bases each). The CDR3 has 15 amino acids. V lost 7 bases and J lost 3, with 19 bases in between. CDR1 SGHTA and CDR2 FQGNSA come from the germline V gene. CDR3 DNA sequence: TGTGCCAGCACCGTTAATCGGGACCCATACTACGAGCAGTACTTC. As protein: CASTVNRDPYYEQYF.

This chain uses TRBV28 with TRBJ1-6; weak D call: TRBD1 (5 bases). V was cut by 7 bases and J by 5 bases, with 18 bases left in between. This CDR3 is 16 amino acids long. Germline values: CDR1 MDHEN, CDR2 SYDVKM. For the CDR3, the DNA is TGTGCCAGCATTTTCCAGGGCCCTTACCATAATTCACCCCTCCACTTT. This translates into CASIFQGPYHNSPLHF. Together with reference TRBV28 and TRBJ1-6, the CDR3 gives the full variable domain: DVKVTQSSRYLVKRTGEKVFLECVQDMDHENMFWYRQDPGLGLRLIYFSYDVKMKEKGDIPEGYSVSREKKERFSLILESASTNQTSMYLCASIFQGPYHNSPLHFGNGTRLTVT.

This clonotype was recorded at least ten times. The chain carries TRBV11-2 and TRBJ2-1; possibly TRBD2 for D (6 bases). The V end lost 3 bases, the J end lost 9 bases, and 12 bases lay between the germline ends. The length of the CDR3 is 13 residues. Germline V lookup: CDR1 SGHAT, CDR2 FQNNGV. CDR3 region: CASSFPGEREQFF. In DNA, the CDR3 is TGTGCCAGCAGCTTCCCGGGGGAACGTGAGCAGTTCTTC.

Only a few counts were recorded for this clonotype. V usage is TRBV5-6 and J usage is TRBJ2-2; D is uncertain. Germline V lookup: CDR1 SGHDT, CDR2 YYEEEE. The CDR3 spans 12 residues. V lost 1 base to trimming and J lost 7 bases, with 5 bases between them. The CDR3 region has the DNA TGTGCCAGCAGCTTGTCGGACGGGGAGCTGTTTTTT. Protein: CASSLSDGELFF.

This clonotype has ten or more counts. The chain combines TRBV6-4 with TRBJ2-1; TRBD2 might be the D (5 bases). The CDR3 runs 15 residues. CDR1 is MRHNA and CDR2 is SNTAGT in the germline V gene. V was pared by 4 bases and J by 6 bases, with 16 bases between. The CDR3 nucleotides read TGTGCCAGCAGTGGAGGGATTGGGGTTACCAATGAGCAGTTCTTC. Translation gives CASSGGIGVTNEQFF.

This clonotype showed up just a few times. V and J are TRBV4-1 and TRBJ1-4; TRBD1 might be the D (5 bases). With 5 bases removed from V and 5 bases from J, the gap between germline ends came to 15 bases. Germline V gives CDR1 MGHRA, CDR2 YSYEKL. The CDR3 spans 15 residues. CDR3 region: CASSVRQLINEKLFF. The CDR3 bases are TGCGCCAGCAGCGTACGACAGCTGATCAATGAAAAACTGTTTTTT.

This chain connects TRBV6-2 or TRBV6-3 to TRBJ2-1; tentatively, D is TRBD2 (7 bases). With 5 bases removed from V and 3 bases from J, the gap between germline ends came to 14 bases. The CDR3 spans 15 residues. The germline gives CDR1 MNHEY, CDR2 SVGEGT. The CDR3, as DNA: TGTGCCAGCAGTAGGGGGAGGGGGAACTACAATGAGCAGTTCTTC. It translates to CASSRGRGNYNEQFF.

This clonotype was recorded a few times. The chain has TRBV15 and TRBJ2-7, with D possibly TRBD1 on 5 matching bases. V shed 4 bases and J shed 3 bases, with 10 bases lying between them. Per the germline V gene, CDR1 is LNHNV and CDR2 is YYDKDF (reference sequence). CDR3 length: 13 residues. The CDR3 DNA is TGTGCCACCAGCATAAGAACAGGCTACGAGCAGTACTTC. As protein: CATSIRTGYEQYF.

In its sample, this clonotype was seen a few times. The rearrangement joins TRBV4-1 to TRBJ1-1; TRBD1 is a possible D gene (6 bases). CDR1 and CDR2 from the germline V gene are MGHRA and YSYEKL. The CDR3 extends over 14 amino acids. The germline V and J ends were trimmed by 3 bases and 1 base, with 9 bases remaining between them. The DNA for the CDR3 is TGCGCCAGCAGCCACAGGGGCCAGAACACTGAAGCTTTCTTT. This translates into CASSHRGQNTEAFF.

The CDR3 region is CSVRSRSNYNEQFF. In DNA form, the CDR3 reads TGCAGTGTTAGGAGCCGGTCAAACTACAATGAGCAGTTCTTC. The V gene is TRBV20-1, the J gene TRBJ2-1; D unresolved. Deletions cut 7 bases from V and 3 bases from J, with 16 bases between. The CDR3 consists of 14 residues. The germline V gene encodes CDR1 DFQATT and CDR2 SNEGSKA (reference sequence).

The table lists this clonotype with a few counts. The rearrangement links TRBV7-9 to TRBJ2-4, with D unclear. V lost 3 bases, J lost 0 bases, and 9 bases lay in between. There are 15 residues in the CDR3. Per germline, CDR1 SEHNR and CDR2 FQNEAQ (reference sequence). The CDR3 nucleotides are TGTGCCAGCAGCTTGGCAGACCTAGCCAAAAACATTCAGTACTTC. Translated, it gives CASSLADLAKNIQYF.

This clonotype was found a few times. The chain carries TRBV6-6 and TRBJ2-2; D unclear. CDR1 MNHNY and CDR2 SVGAGI come from the germline V gene (reference sequence). Trimming pared 2 bases from V and 5 bases from J, leaving 6 bases between. The CDR3 runs to 13 residues. The CDR3 reads CASSYTETGELFF. The CDR3 DNA is TGTGCCAGCAGTTACACGGAAACCGGGGAGCTGTTTTTT.

This clonotype has at least ten counts. Here the CDR3 DNA reads TGCGCCAGCAGCGGCTGGACAGGGCTCACCTATGGCTACACCTTC. It codes for CASSGWTGLTYGYTF. The V gene is TRBV5-1, the J gene TRBJ1-2; 8 nucleotides match TRBD1. The CDR3 has 15 amino acids. The ends lost 4 bases at V and 4 bases at J; junction bases unmatched: 9. Germline CDR1 SGHRS, CDR2 YFSETQ.

In this sample, this clonotype turned up many times. The chain employs TRBV5-1 and TRBJ2-3; TRBD2 matches 7 bases. Per the germline V gene, CDR1 is SGHRS and CDR2 is YFSETQ. V shed 6 bases and J 4 bases; nucleotides not matched to a gene: 14. The CDR3 is 16 amino acids. For the CDR3, the DNA is TGCGCCAGCAACCCTCCGAGCGGGGCGAGCGCAGATACGCAGTATTTT. Amino acid sequence: CASNPPSGASADTQYF. Complete variable domain (other parts from reference TRBV5-1 and TRBJ2-3): KAGVTQTPRYLIKTRGQQVTLSCSPISGHRSVSWYQQTPGQGLQFLFEYFSETQRNKGNFPGRFSGRQFSNSRSEMNVSTLELGDSALYLCASNPPSGASADTQYFGPGTRLTVL.

There are a few counts of this clonotype. J is TRBJ1-1 and V is TRBV27; D is possibly TRBD1 (5 bases). V lost 6 bases, J lost 10 bases, and 18 bases lay in between. Germline lookup yields CDR1 MNHEY and CDR2 SMNVEV (reference sequence). The CDR3 has 13 amino acids. DNA of the CDR3: TGTGCCAGCAGCTCAGCAGGGCCTAGGGGAGCTTTCTTT. Translated, it gives CASSSAGPRGAFF.

This clonotype was seen repeatedly, ten times or more. The V gene is TRBV6-1, the J gene TRBJ2-1, with TRBD2 matching over 15 bases. Germline lookup yields CDR1 MNHNS and CDR2 SASEGT. V was pared by 6 bases and J by 7 bases, with 1 base of the junction left unmatched. The CDR3 extends over 14 amino acids. DNA of the CDR3: TGTGCCAGCAGCGGGACTAGCGGGAGGAATGAGCAGTTCTTC. Translating it yields CASSGTSGRNEQFF.

Many counts were recorded for this clonotype. The CDR3 DNA is TGTGCCAGCCGGGGTGGTTACACTGAAGCTTTCTTT. It yields the protein CASRGGYTEAFF. The V gene is TRBV6-1, the J gene TRBJ1-1; no clear D. V was clipped by 8 bases and J by 3 bases, with 10 bases between them. Germline V gives CDR1 MNHNS, CDR2 SASEGT. The CDR3 is made up of 12 amino acids.

This chain links TRBV2 with TRBJ2-7; 7 bases are shared with TRBD1. Germline V gene sequence: CDR1 SNHLY, CDR2 FYNNEI. V lost 4 bases, J lost 5 bases, and 5 bases stayed unmatched. The CDR3 has 13 residues. Here the CDR3 DNA reads TGTGCCAGCAGTGCACAGGGGCAGGACGAGCAGTACTTC. Protein product: CASSAQGQDEQYF.

The J gene is TRBJ2-3, the V gene TRBV5-1; possibly TRBD1 for D (6 bases). With 6 bases removed from V and 2 bases from J, the gap between germline ends came to 22 bases. There are 17 residues in the CDR3. Germline CDR1 is SGHRS and CDR2 is YFSETQ. The DNA for the CDR3 is TGCGCCAGCACATATCGCTCCAGGGACACTTACACAGATACGCAGTATTTT. Translation gives CASTYRSRDTYTDTQYF.

The chain links TRBV4-3 to TRBJ2-5, with 8 positions matching TRBD1. The CDR3 loop spans 14 amino acids. CDR1 and CDR2 (germline): LGHNA, YSLEER. The junction had 8 bases not matched to a gene; V was cut back by 6 bases and J by 5 bases. As DNA, the CDR3 is TGCGCCAGCAGTCCGATCAGGGGGCGGGAGACCCAGTACTTC. Residues: CASSPIRGRETQYF.

This clonotype was observed many times. The V call is TRBV5-1, the J call TRBJ2-7; 8 bases are a match to TRBD2. Germline V CDR1 and CDR2: SGHRS, YFSETQ. With 4 bases clipped from V and 3 bases from J, the junction kept 9 bases outside the gene matches. This CDR3 is 15 amino acids long. The CDR3 sequence is CASSPLGGVNYEQYF. In DNA form, the CDR3 reads TGCGCCAGCAGCCCCCTCGGGGGGGTGAACTACGAGCAGTACTTC.